One sample yielded the 3 T cell receptor beta chains listed below, sequenced in a study of T-cell memory formation after mild COVID-19. TCRdb reprocessed the 5' RACE reads via MiXCR and lists one record per CDR3 protein. Of around 500,000 distinct CDR3 sequences detected, 18% appear once; the ten largest clones hold roughly an eighth. The sequenced material came from PBMCs or a T cell subset sorted from them (not recorded which). The receptors were sampled from an adult woman who had mild COVID-19 (a few samples of this study predate the infection). Cell type and time point are not known.

V is TRBV6-5 and J is TRBJ2-7, with TRBD1 identical over 7 bases. The germline V gene encodes CDR1 MNHEY and CDR2 SVGAGI. After removal of 0 bases from V and 3 bases from J, the junction contained 8 bases not matched to a gene. The CDR3 has 16 residues. CDR3 bases: TGTGCCAGCAGTTACTCAACAGGGGCCGTCTTCTACGAGCAGTACTTC. Amino acids: CASSYSTGAVFYEQYF.

This clonotype has only a few counts. This chain joins TRBV5-1 and TRBJ2-2; D is perhaps TRBD1 (5 bases). The CDR3 spans 16 residues. Germline V gene lookup returns CDR1 SGHRS and CDR2 YFSETQ. Trimming took off 0 bases at V and 4 bases at J, with 13 bases between the two ends. For the CDR3, the DNA is TGCGCCAGCAGCTTGGATGCAGCTAGGGGCACCGGGGAGCTGTTTTTT. Protein sequence: CASSLDAARGTGELFF.

This clonotype was picked up a small number of times. The rearrangement links TRBV29-1 to TRBJ2-1; no reliable D call. V was shortened by 0 bases and J by 5 bases, with 11 bases between the two germline ends. Germline V gives CDR1 SQVTM, CDR2 ANQGSEA. The CDR3 contains 14 residues. For the CDR3, the DNA is TGCAGCGTTGAAGATCTCATCGGAAACAATGAGCAGTTCTTC. Its protein product is CSVEDLIGNNEQFF.